The 11 T cell receptor beta chains below all came from one sample that was sequenced in a study of blood T cell repertoires in COVID-19. This table comes from immunoSEQ multiplex PCR, and its TCRdb copy is limited to in-frame clones, with some not included. The repertoire includes about 21,000 clones, around 90% of them detected once, and approximately 8.1% sits in the top ten. Input material: peripheral blood. The receptors originated from a human donor with active COVID-19. The donor label of this sample is uncertain.

This sequence joins TRBV12-3 or TRBV12-4 and TRBJ2-7; TRBD1 aligns across 8 bases. The CDR3 spans 13 residues. V shed 7 bases and J 3 bases; nucleotides not matched to a gene: 5. As DNA, the CDR3 is TGTGCCAGCACTACGGACAGGGACTACGAGCAGTACTTC. Translated: CASTTDRDYEQYF.

The chain employs TRBV28 and TRBJ2-7; tentatively, D is TRBD2 (7 bases). The V gene lost 6 bases and the J gene lost 0 bases, with 21 bases spanning the gap. The CDR3 consists of 17 residues. The germline gives CDR1 MDHEN, CDR2 SYDVKM. The CDR3 DNA reads TGTGCCAGCAGCCTTTTGGGGGGGCGAGGGGTCTCCTACGAGCAGTACTTC. As protein: CASSLLGGRGVSYEQYF.

The gene calls are TRBV11-2 and TRBJ2-3, with D hard to call. The CDR3 is made up of 12 amino acids. Germline loops: CDR1 SGHAT, CDR2 FQNNGV. Trimming shortened V by 6 bases and J by 6 bases, and 10 bases separated the two germline ends. In DNA, the CDR3 is TGTGCCAGCAGAACTACGGCGGATACGCAGTATTTT. It yields the protein CASRTTADTQYF.

The chain recombines TRBV6-1 with TRBJ2-7; D is perhaps TRBD2 (6 bases). The CDR3 spans 13 residues. Germline assignment: CDR1 MNHNS and CDR2 SASEGT. V shed 2 bases and J shed 11 bases, with 16 bases lying between them. Written as DNA, the CDR3 is TGTGCCAGCAGTGAAAAGTCGGGGGAGTGGGAGTACTTC. Residues: CASSEKSGEWEYF.

The chain links TRBV19 to TRBJ2-1; 13 positions match TRBD2. V lost 7 bases, J lost 0 bases, and 3 bases stayed unmatched. Germline values: CDR1 LNHDA, CDR2 SQIVND (reference sequence). The CDR3 is made up of 16 amino acids. The CDR3 is CASIRTSGSSYNEQFF. Written as DNA, the CDR3 is TGTGCCAGTATCCGGACTAGCGGGAGCTCCTACAATGAGCAGTTCTTC. The variable domain in full, with the rest retrieved from reference TRBV19 and TRBJ2-1, is DGGITQSPKYLFRKEGQNVTLSCEQNLNHDAMYWYRQDPGQGLRLIYYSQIVNDFQKGDIAEGYSVSREKKESFPLTVTSAQKNPTAFYLCASIRTSGSSYNEQFFGPGTRLTVL.

The rearrangement uses TRBV5-8 and TRBJ2-3; TRBD2 aligns across 11 bases. J gave up 5 bases and V 5 bases, and 13 bases lay outside the gene matches. The CDR3 extends over 17 amino acids. From germline, CDR1 is SGHTS and CDR2 YDEGEE. The CDR3 sequence: CASRKHLAGGYGDTQYF. Written as DNA, the CDR3 is TGTGCCAGCAGAAAACATCTAGCGGGAGGATATGGAGATACGCAGTATTTT.

V gene TRBV7-2 combines with J gene TRBJ2-2, with TRBD2 matching 8 bases. The CDR3 is made up of 15 amino acids. V was pared by 4 bases and J by 4 bases, with 5 bases of the junction left unmatched. Germline V lookup: CDR1 SGHTA, CDR2 FQGNSA. The CDR3 DNA follows: TGTGCCAGCAGCTCCCTCGGGAGGGGCACCGGGGAGCTGTTTTTT. Encoded protein: CASSSLGRGTGELFF.

The chain employs TRBV9 and TRBJ2-1; D is ambiguous. Germline assignment: CDR1 SGDLS and CDR2 YYNGEE. Trimming removed 0 bases from V and 7 bases from J, with 8 bases in between. CDR3 length: 13 amino acids. The CDR3 spells CASSVDFRNEQFF. The CDR3 DNA follows: TGTGCCAGCAGCGTAGACTTCCGGAATGAGCAGTTCTTC. Complete variable domain (other parts from reference TRBV9 and TRBJ2-1): DSGVTQTPKHLITATGQRVTLRCSPRSGDLSVYWYQQSLDQGLQFLIQYYNGEERAKGNILERFSAQQFPDLHSELNLSSLELGDSALYFCASSVDFRNEQFFGPGTRLTVL.

The chain is built from TRBV9 and TRBJ1-2; the D gene is possibly TRBD1 (6 bases). This CDR3 comprises 14 residues. From germline, CDR1 is SGDLS and CDR2 YYNGEE. Trimming pared 2 bases from V and 4 bases from J, leaving 12 bases between. The CDR3 protein is CASSVKDSAYGYTF. The CDR3 DNA sequence: TGTGCCAGCAGCGTCAAGGACAGCGCCTATGGCTACACCTTC.

In this sample, this clone turned up once. This chain connects TRBV2 to TRBJ2-7; 10 positions agree with TRBD1. V dropped 5 bases and J dropped 3; count of bases not matched to a gene: 4. Germline values: CDR1 SNHLY, CDR2 FYNNEI. The CDR3 spans 14 residues. CDR3 nucleotides: TGTGCCAGCAGTCTTGGACAGGGGGGCTACGAGCAGTACTTC. It yields the protein CASSLGQGGYEQYF.

The CDR3 loop is CASSIRTSGSLETQYF. CDR3 in DNA: TGTGCCAGCAGCATCCGGACTAGCGGGAGTTTGGAGACCCAGTACTTC. The gene calls are TRBV11-3 and TRBJ2-5; 13 bases match TRBD2. Trimming removed 5 bases from V and 5 bases from J; junction bases left unmatched: 8. This CDR3 region has 16 residues. Germline V gene data show CDR1 as SGHNT and CDR2 as YENEEA.